This is a list of T cell receptor beta chains from one sample in a study of T cell responses to AZD1222 COVID-19 vaccine. Libraries were prepared by immunoSEQ multiplex PCR; TCRdb keeps only in-frame clonotypes and omits some of them. The sample holds 250,000 to 300,000 clones, almost 95% seen once. Specimen: peripheral blood, collected 28 days after the second AZD1222 dose. Receptor source: an adult who received the AZD1222 COVID-19 vaccine. CDR3s include the opening cysteine and the closing phenylalanine or tryptophan. A D gene is named only where the DNA matches it firmly. Expanded clones get a size class; other rows say once, few or many, or leave the size out.

j_call | v_call | clone_size | d_call | cdr3_nt | cdr3_aa
TRBJ1-2 | TRBV18 | . | . | TGTGCCAGCTCACCGGTCGACGGACGATCTCCGGCTAACTATGGCTACACCTTC | CASSPVDGRSPANYGYTF
TRBJ2-3 | TRBV5-1 | . | TRBD2 | TGCGCCAGCAGCCTACCCGCTAGCGGGGACACAGATACGCAGTATTTT | CASSLPASGDTDTQYF
TRBJ2-7 | TRBV19 | . | TRBD2 | TGTGCCAGTAGTCAGACTAGCGGGATTTACGAGCAGTACTTC | CASSQTSGIYEQYF
TRBJ2-2 | TRBV3-1/TRBV3-2 | few | TRBD1 | TGTGCCACCGGGACAGGGAACGGGGAGCTGTTTTTT | CATGTGNGELFF
TRBJ1-2 | TRBV4-2 | once | . | TGTGCCAGCAGCCGCACGGGGGCTTACACGGAGGGCTACACCTTC | CASSRTGAYTEGYTF
TRBJ2-1 | TRBV11-3 | . | . | TGTGCCAGCAGCTTTGGCGGTTACTACAATGAGCAGTTCTTC | CASSFGGYYNEQFF
TRBJ1-1 | TRBV11-2 | once | . | TGTGCCAGCAACGCGTGGGGGTGGGACACTGAAGCTTTCTTT | CASNAWGWDTEAFF
TRBJ2-2 | TRBV24-1 | . | . | TGTGCCACCAGTGGTGGCACTAACACCGGGGAGCTGTTTTTT | CATSGGTNTGELFF
TRBJ2-7 | TRBV19 | . | . | TGTGCCAGTAGTATGGAAGGGGGAATCTCCTACGAGCAGTACTTC | CASSMEGGISYEQYF
TRBJ1-5 | TRBV12-3/TRBV12-4 | . | TRBD1 | TGTGCCAGCAGTCTAACAGGGGATCAGCCCCAGCATTTT | CASSLTGDQPQHF
TRBJ1-5 | TRBV27 | . | . | TGTGCCAGCCGCCCCCTGGCGAGGGGGAGCAATCAGCCCCAGCATTTT | CASRPLARGSNQPQHF
TRBJ2-2 | TRBV5-1 | . | . | TGCGCCAGCAGCTTCCCGCAGGCCGAGCCCGGGGAGCTGTTTTTT | CASSFPQAEPGELFF
TRBJ1-2 | TRBV28 | . | . | TGTGCCAGCAGTTTATTCATCGGCAGGGTCGGCGGCTACACCTTC | CASSLFIGRVGGYTF
TRBJ2-1 | TRBV7-2 | . | . | TGTGCCAGCAAGGAGACCAGCGGGTCCTACAATGAGCAGTTCTTC | CASKETSGSYNEQFF
TRBJ1-6 | TRBV7-9 | . | . | TGTGCCAGCAGCCCGGAGGGACTCTATAATTCACCCCTCCACTTT | CASSPEGLYNSPLHF
TRBJ1-6 | TRBV27 | . | . | TGTGCCAGCAGTCCTTTAAGCCCCAGGGGACCCCTCCACTTT | CASSPLSPRGPLHF